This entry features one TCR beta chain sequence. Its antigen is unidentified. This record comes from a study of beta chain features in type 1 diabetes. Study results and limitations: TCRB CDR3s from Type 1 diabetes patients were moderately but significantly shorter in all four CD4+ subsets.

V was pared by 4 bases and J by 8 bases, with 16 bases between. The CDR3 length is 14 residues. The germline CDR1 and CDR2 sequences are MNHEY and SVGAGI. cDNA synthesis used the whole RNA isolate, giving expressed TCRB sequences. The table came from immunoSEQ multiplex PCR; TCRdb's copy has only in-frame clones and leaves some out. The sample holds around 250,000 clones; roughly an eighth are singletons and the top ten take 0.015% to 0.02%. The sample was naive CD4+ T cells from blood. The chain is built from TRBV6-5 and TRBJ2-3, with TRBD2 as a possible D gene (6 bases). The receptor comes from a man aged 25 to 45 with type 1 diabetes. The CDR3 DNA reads TGTGCCAGCAGTTCCGGGACTCCACGTGGTACGCAGTATTTT. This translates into CASSSGTPRGTQYF.